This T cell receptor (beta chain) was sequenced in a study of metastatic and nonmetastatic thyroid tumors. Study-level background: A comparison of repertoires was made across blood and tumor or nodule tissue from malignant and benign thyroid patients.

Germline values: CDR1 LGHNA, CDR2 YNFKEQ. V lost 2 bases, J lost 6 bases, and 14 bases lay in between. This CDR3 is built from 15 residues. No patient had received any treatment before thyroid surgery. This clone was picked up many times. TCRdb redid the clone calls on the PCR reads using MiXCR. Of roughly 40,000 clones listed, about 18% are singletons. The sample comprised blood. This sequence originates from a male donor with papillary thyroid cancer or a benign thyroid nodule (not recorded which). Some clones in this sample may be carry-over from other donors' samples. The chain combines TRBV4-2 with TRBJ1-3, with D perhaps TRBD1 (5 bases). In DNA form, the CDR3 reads TGTGCCAGCAGCCAATCGACAGATGCCTTAAACACCATATATTTT. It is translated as CASSQSTDALNTIYF.